A selection of T cell receptor beta chains follows, all from one sample in a study of regulatory T cells in long-lasting Graves disease. One entry per CDR3 protein, called by TCRdb with MiXCR from the multiplex PCR reads. The table records hundreds of thousands of distinct CDR3 sequences, around 17% of them present only once. These same data were also listed under a study on T cells in Graves' hyperthyroidism and ophthalmopathy.

Material: peripheral blood mononuclear cells (PBMCs), obtained at new diagnosis, from a patient treated with antithyroid drugs. These receptors were taken from a man aged 35 to 55 with Graves disease. Both conserved end residues are part of each CDR3. D genes are given only for firm matches. Clone size, where shown, is once, few, many, or a class for clones that have expanded.

j_call | v_call | d_call | clone_size | cdr3_aa | cdr3_nt
TRBJ2-1 | TRBV18 | NA | many | CASSPNSGTVNNEQFF | TGTGCCAGCTCACCAAATTCCGGGACGGTTAACAATGAGCAGTTCTTC
TRBJ1-1 | TRBV12-5 | NA | NA | CASGLIRQINTEAFF | TGTGCTAGTGGTTTGATCCGGCAGATAAACACTGAAGCTTTCTTT
TRBJ2-7 | TRBV5-6 | NA | NA | CASSFGPRDGAYEQYF | TGTGCCAGCAGCTTTGGTCCGAGGGACGGTGCCTACGAGCAGTACTTC
TRBJ2-1 | TRBV27 | NA | few | CASSFDMGPYNEQFF | TGTGCCAGCAGTTTTGATATGGGTCCCTACAATGAGCAGTTCTTC
TRBJ1-2 | TRBV12-3/TRBV12-4 | NA | many | CASQRVNANYGYTF | TGCGCCAGTCAACGGGTGAACGCTAACTATGGCTACACCTTC
TRBJ1-2 | TRBV18 | NA | few | CASSPPTRSGYTF | TGTGCCAGCTCACCACCGACACGGAGTGGCTACACCTTC
TRBJ2-5 | TRBV13 | TRBD2 | many | CASSLGLAGIQETQYF | TGTGCCAGCAGCTTAGGACTAGCGGGGATACAAGAGACCCAGTACTTC
TRBJ2-4 | TRBV20-1 | TRBD1 | NA | CSARGRALRTGDRNIQYF | TGCAGTGCTAGAGGACGGGCGTTAAGGACAGGGGACCGAAACATTCAGTACTTC
TRBJ1-4 | TRBV19 | TRBD1 | NA | CASSPGTGRGDEKLFF | TGTGCCAGTAGTCCCGGGACAGGGAGAGGTGATGAAAAACTGTTTTTT
TRBJ1-4 | TRBV7-2 | NA | NA | CASSLEPRASEKLFF | TGTGCCAGCAGCTTAGAGCCCAGGGCCTCTGAAAAACTGTTTTTT
TRBJ2-7 | TRBV6-1 | NA | once | CASRRGGMTYEQYF | TGTGCCAGCAGACGAGGGGGGATGACCTACGAGCAGTACTTC
TRBJ1-5 | TRBV28 | NA | many | CASSEIEFGNQPQHF | TGTGCCAGCTCGGAAATCGAGTTCGGCAATCAGCCCCAGCATTTT
TRBJ2-1 | TRBV20-1 | NA | many | CSASRWQGPGNEQFF | TGCAGTGCTAGCAGGTGGCAGGGTCCCGGCAATGAGCAGTTCTTC
TRBJ2-3 | TRBV10-3 | NA | many | CAISLRQLASTDTQYF | TGTGCCATCAGCCTTCGACAGCTAGCTAGCACAGATACGCAGTATTTT
TRBJ2-3 | TRBV28 | NA | many | CASSFWDSTDTQYF | TGTGCCAGCAGTTTTTGGGACAGCACAGATACGCAGTATTTT
TRBJ1-2 | TRBV6-5 | NA | many | CASSYRDKRGGYTF | TGTGCCAGCAGTTACCGGGACAAACGTGGTGGCTACACCTTC
TRBJ2-1 | TRBV5-6 | TRBD2 | NA | CASRLLPGTSGYNEQFF | TGTGCCAGCCGCCTCCTTCCCGGGACTAGCGGATACAATGAGCAGTTCTTC
TRBJ2-7 | TRBV3-1 | NA | many | CASSQNRVQRYEQYF | TGTGCCAGCAGCCAAAACCGGGTACAGCGGTACGAGCAGTACTTC
TRBJ2-1 | TRBV20-1 | NA | many | CSAGVGTVYDEQFF | TGCAGTGCTGGAGTCGGGACTGTCTACGATGAGCAGTTCTTC
TRBJ2-1 | TRBV27 | TRBD2 | many | CASSLLPPSGSYNEQFF | TGTGCCAGCAGTTTATTACCGCCTAGCGGGTCCTACAATGAGCAGTTCTTC
TRBJ1-3 | TRBV20-1 | NA | few | CSARTDVNTIYF | TGCAGTGCTCGAACCGACGTAAACACCATATATTTT
TRBJ2-1 | TRBV7-9 | NA | many | CASSFGLAFSYNEQFF | TGTGCCAGCAGCTTCGGCCTTGCATTCTCCTACAATGAGCAGTTCTTC
TRBJ1-6 | TRBV7-9 | NA | few | CASSLAAGYNSPLHF | TGTGCCAGCAGCTTAGCAGCAGGTTATAATTCACCCCTCCACTTT
TRBJ2-3 | TRBV28 | NA | NA | CASSTPQSGDTQYF | TGTGCCAGCAGTACCCCCCAGTCGGGTGATACGCAGTATTTT
TRBJ2-6 | TRBV7-3 | NA | NA | CASSLGFGFSGANVLTF | TGTGCCAGCAGCTTAGGTTTCGGTTTCTCTGGGGCCAACGTCCTGACTTTC
TRBJ1-2 | TRBV7-9 | NA | many | CASSSPIGYTF | TGTGCCAGCAGCTCCCCTATCGGCTACACCTTC
TRBJ1-1 | TRBV20-1 | NA | many | CSARGPMNTEAFF | TGCAGTGCTCGGGGGCCAATGAACACTGAAGCTTTCTTT
TRBJ2-3 | TRBV5-1 | TRBD2 | many | CASSQSGLAAADTQYF | TGCGCCAGCAGCCAATCGGGACTAGCGGCGGCAGATACGCAGTATTTT
TRBJ2-1 | TRBV5-8 | NA | many | CASSFLQFGNEQFF | TGTGCCAGCAGCTTTTTACAGTTCGGCAATGAGCAGTTCTTC
TRBJ2-7 | TRBV11-3 | NA | many | CASSRLEGTPDEQYF | TGTGCCAGCAGCCGCCTGGAGGGGACGCCTGACGAGCAGTACTTC
TRBJ2-3 | TRBV5-4 | TRBD1 | many | CASSPGGARTDTQYF | TGTGCCAGCAGCCCAGGGGGCGCGAGGACAGATACGCAGTATTTT
TRBJ1-1 | TRBV12-3/TRBV12-4 | NA | many | CASARTGNTEAFF | TGTGCCAGCGCTAGAACAGGGAACACTGAAGCTTTCTTT
TRBJ2-2 | TRBV5-1 | TRBD1 | many | CASTLTGLGDKELFF | TGCGCCAGCACCTTGACAGGGTTAGGCGACAAGGAGCTGTTTTTT
TRBJ1-6 | TRBV2 | NA | many | CASRKGRINNSPLHF | TGTGCCAGCCGAAAGGGGAGGATCAATAATTCACCCCTCCACTTT
TRBJ2-5 | TRBV4-2 | TRBD2 | NA | CASSPETSGGARETQYF | TGTGCCAGCAGCCCTGAGACTAGCGGGGGGGCCCGAGAGACCCAGTACTTC
TRBJ1-1 | TRBV30 | TRBD1 | NA | CAWAQGLNTEAFF | TGTGCCTGGGCACAGGGGTTGAACACTGAAGCTTTCTTT
TRBJ2-1 | TRBV7-3 | NA | many | CASSPGLPEYNEQFF | TGTGCCAGCAGCCCCGGTCTACCCGAGTACAATGAGCAGTTCTTC
TRBJ2-2 | TRBV12-3/TRBV12-4 | TRBD2 | many | CASSPGGASSGELFF | TGTGCCAGCAGTCCCGGGGGGGCCTCTTCCGGGGAGCTGTTTTTT
TRBJ2-7 | TRBV11-2 | TRBD2 | few | CASSLESGTSYEQYF | TGTGCCAGCAGCTTAGAATCCGGGACTAGCTACGAGCAGTACTTC
TRBJ2-7 | TRBV20-1 | TRBD2 | NA | CSARFPWSGRGEQYF | TGCAGTGCTAGATTCCCGTGGAGCGGGAGAGGCGAGCAGTACTTC
TRBJ2-3 | TRBV7-9 | TRBD1 | NA | CASSLRGTGDGTDTQYF | TGTGCCAGCAGCTTACGGGGGACAGGGGATGGCACAGATACGCAGTATTTT
TRBJ2-1 | TRBV30 | NA | many | CAWKGQGRIRSYNEQFF | TGTGCCTGGAAGGGGCAGGGGAGGATTCGCTCCTACAATGAGCAGTTCTTC
TRBJ1-1 | TRBV5-1 | NA | NA | CASSLVDGRDGTEAFF | TGCGCCAGCAGCTTGGTGGATGGTCGTGATGGCACTGAAGCTTTCTTT
TRBJ2-1 | TRBV24-1 | TRBD2 | many | CATSDFAGRTSGGAWGEQFF | TGTGCCACCAGTGATTTTGCGGGACGGACTAGCGGGGGGGCCTGGGGTGAGCAGTTCTTC
TRBJ1-5 | TRBV6-1 | NA | NA | CASSTQHTAFGQPQHF | TGTGCCAGCAGTACACAACACACGGCTTTCGGTCAGCCCCAGCATTTT
TRBJ2-1 | TRBV7-8 | TRBD2 | NA | CASSLVLAGAEQFF | TGTGCCAGCAGCTTAGTCCTAGCGGGGGCTGAGCAGTTCTTC
TRBJ1-1 | TRBV28 | NA | NA | CASSLEHMGSAFF | TGTGCCAGCAGCTTAGAGCACATGGGTTCGGCTTTCTTT
TRBJ1-5 | TRBV7-9 | NA | NA | CASSLFAGGRYQPQHF | TGTGCCAGCAGCTTATTCGCGGGGGGCCGCTACCAGCCCCAGCATTTT
TRBJ2-7 | TRBV5-6 | NA | NA | CASSFSNEQYF | TGTGCCAGCAGCTTTTCCAACGAGCAGTACTTC
TRBJ1-6 | TRBV5-1 | NA | NA | CASSGGGTGDYNSPLHF | TGCGCCAGCAGCGGAGGGGGGACGGGGGATTATAATTCACCCCTCCACTTT
TRBJ1-6 | TRBV28 | TRBD1 | many | CASRGQGTSPLHF | TGTGCCAGCAGGGGACAGGGAACATCACCCCTCCACTTT
TRBJ1-1 | TRBV6-1 | NA | NA | CASSGHGVTEAFF | TGTGCCAGCAGTGGACATGGAGTTACTGAAGCTTTCTTT
TRBJ2-5 | TRBV30 | NA | many | CAWSPQVFDGQYF | TGTGCCTGGAGTCCCCAAGTCTTTGATGGCCAGTACTTC
TRBJ2-3 | TRBV30 | NA | many | CAWVNIRVLNTQYF | TGTGCCTGGGTCAACATCAGGGTACTAAATACGCAGTATTTT
TRBJ1-6 | TRBV20-1 | NA | NA | CSARVGSPLHF | TGCAGTGCTAGAGTAGGTTCACCCCTCCACTTT
TRBJ2-3 | TRBV11-3 | NA | many | CASSQGAHTQYF | TGTGCCAGCAGCCAAGGCGCCCATACGCAGTATTTT
TRBJ1-4 | TRBV28 | NA | many | CASSERGTPTNEKLFF | TGTGCCAGCAGTGAGAGGGGCACCCCAACTAATGAAAAACTGTTTTTT
TRBJ2-1 | TRBV19 | TRBD2 | many | CASSQLAGDYNEQFF | TGTGCCAGTAGTCAACTAGCGGGAGACTACAATGAGCAGTTCTTC
TRBJ2-3 | TRBV9 | NA | few | CASARNTGTDTQYF | TGTGCCAGCGCTCGTAATACAGGCACAGATACGCAGTATTTT